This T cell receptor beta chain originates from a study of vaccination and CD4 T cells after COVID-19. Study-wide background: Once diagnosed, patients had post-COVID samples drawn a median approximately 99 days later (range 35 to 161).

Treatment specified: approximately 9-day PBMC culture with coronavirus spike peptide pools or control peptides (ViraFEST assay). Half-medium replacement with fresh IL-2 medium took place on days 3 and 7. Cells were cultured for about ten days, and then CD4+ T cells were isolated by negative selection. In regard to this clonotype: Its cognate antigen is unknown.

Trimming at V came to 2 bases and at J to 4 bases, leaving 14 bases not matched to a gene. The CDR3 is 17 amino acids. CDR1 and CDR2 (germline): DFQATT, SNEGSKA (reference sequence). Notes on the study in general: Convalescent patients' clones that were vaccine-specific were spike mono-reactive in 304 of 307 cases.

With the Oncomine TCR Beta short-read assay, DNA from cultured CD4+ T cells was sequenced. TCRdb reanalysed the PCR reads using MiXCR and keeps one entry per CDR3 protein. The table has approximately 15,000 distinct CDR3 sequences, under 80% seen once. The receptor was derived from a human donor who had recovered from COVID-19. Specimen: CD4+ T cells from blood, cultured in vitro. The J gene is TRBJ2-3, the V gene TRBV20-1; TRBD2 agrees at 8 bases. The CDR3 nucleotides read TGCAGTGCTAGACAGCCTTTCGCGGGACTAGGCGCAGATACGCAGTATTTT. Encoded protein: CSARQPFAGLGADTQYF.